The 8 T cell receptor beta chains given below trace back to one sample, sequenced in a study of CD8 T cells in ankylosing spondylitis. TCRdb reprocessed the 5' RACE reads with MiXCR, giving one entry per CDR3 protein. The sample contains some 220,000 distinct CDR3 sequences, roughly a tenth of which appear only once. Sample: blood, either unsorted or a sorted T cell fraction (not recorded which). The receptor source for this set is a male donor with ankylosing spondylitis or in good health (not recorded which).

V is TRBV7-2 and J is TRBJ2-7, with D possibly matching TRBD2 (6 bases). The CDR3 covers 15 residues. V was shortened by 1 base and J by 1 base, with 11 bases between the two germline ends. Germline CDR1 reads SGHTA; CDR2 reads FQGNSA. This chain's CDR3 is CASSLEYGSSYEQYF. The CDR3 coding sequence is TGTGCCAGCAGCTTAGAGTACGGGAGTTCCTACGAGCAGTACTTC.

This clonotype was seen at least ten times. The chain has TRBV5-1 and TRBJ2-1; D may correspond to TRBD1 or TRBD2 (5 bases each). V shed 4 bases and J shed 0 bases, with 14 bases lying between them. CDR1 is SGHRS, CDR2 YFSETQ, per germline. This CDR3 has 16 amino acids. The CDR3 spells CASSLAEGSSYNEQFF. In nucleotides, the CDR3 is TGCGCCAGCAGCCTCGCCGAGGGGAGCTCCTACAATGAGCAGTTCTTC.

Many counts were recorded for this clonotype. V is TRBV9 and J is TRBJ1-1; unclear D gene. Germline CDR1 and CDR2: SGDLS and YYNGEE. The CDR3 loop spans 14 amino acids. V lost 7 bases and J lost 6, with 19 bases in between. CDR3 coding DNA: TGTGCCAGCGGACCGGGCCGGACCTGGGCTGAAGCTTTCTTT. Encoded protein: CASGPGRTWAEAFF.

CDR3: CASSLVGGAFYNEQFF. The CDR3 DNA reads TGTGCCAGCAGCTTAGTGGGGGGGGCTTTCTACAATGAGCAGTTCTTC. The chain links TRBV7-9 to TRBJ2-1; D is possibly TRBD2 (7 bases). The CDR3 runs to 16 residues. Germline assignment: CDR1 SEHNR and CDR2 FQNEAQ (reference sequence). V was cut by 1 base and J by 3 bases, with 13 bases left in between.

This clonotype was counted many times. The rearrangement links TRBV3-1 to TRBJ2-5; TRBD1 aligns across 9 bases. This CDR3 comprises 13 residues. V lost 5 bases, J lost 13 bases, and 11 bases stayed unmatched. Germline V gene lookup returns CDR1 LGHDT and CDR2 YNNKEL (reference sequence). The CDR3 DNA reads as TGTGCCAGCAGCGAAGCGGGACAGGGTCTTTTGTACTTC. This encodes CASSEAGQGLLYF.

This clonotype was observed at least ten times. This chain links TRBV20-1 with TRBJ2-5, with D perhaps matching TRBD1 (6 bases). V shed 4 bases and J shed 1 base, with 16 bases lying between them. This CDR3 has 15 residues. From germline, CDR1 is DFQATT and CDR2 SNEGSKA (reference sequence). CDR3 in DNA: TGCAGTGCTACCCGCTCCGGACAGACCCAAGAGACCCAGTACTTC. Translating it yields CSATRSGQTQETQYF.

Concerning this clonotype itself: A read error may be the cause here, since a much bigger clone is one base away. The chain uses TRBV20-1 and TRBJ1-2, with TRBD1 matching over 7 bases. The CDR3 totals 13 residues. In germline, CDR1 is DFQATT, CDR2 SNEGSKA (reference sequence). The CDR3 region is CSASAGGDYDYTF. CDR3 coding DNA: TGCAGTGCTAGCGCAGGGGGTGACTATGACTACACCTTC.

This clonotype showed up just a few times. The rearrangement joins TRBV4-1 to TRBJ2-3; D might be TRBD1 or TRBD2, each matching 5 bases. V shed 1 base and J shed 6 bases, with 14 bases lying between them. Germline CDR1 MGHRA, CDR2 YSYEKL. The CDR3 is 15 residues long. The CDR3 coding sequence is TGCGCCAGCAGCCAAGGAGGGGCCCGACGGGATACGCAGTATTTT. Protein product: CASSQGGARRDTQYF.